This T cell receptor beta chain was identified in a study of control samples from healthy donors and cancer patients (TCRdb year 2020). Library preparation employed the immunoSEQ multiplex PCR assay. In its TCRdb copy, this immuneACCESS table keeps in-frame sequences only and misses some clones. Where compared with another copy, unresolved V genes explain less than half of these, and the others have no known cause. This sample gives about 98,000 clones in total; roughly four fifths of them show up just once. Of the sample, approximately 2% falls within the top ten clones. A word on this clone: Its antigen remains unidentified. Qualities for individual bases were not recorded, and no much larger clone is one base off.

Including cysteine and phenylalanine, the CDR3 has 12 amino acids. The CDR3 DNA has 36 bases and is translated from base 1. CDR1 and CDR2 are read off the germline V gene (reference sequence) as LNHDA and SQIVND. Cut back by 4 bases and 1 base, the V and J ends lie 4 bases apart. The source of this sequence is a man between 60 and 75 years old in good health. The sequence joins TRBV19 to TRBJ1-1; no D gene call is confident. The sequencing sample was made of blood. The CDR3 in this case is CASSTENTEAFF. The DNA sequence follows: TGTGCCAGTAGTACCGAGAACACTGAAGCTTTCTTT.